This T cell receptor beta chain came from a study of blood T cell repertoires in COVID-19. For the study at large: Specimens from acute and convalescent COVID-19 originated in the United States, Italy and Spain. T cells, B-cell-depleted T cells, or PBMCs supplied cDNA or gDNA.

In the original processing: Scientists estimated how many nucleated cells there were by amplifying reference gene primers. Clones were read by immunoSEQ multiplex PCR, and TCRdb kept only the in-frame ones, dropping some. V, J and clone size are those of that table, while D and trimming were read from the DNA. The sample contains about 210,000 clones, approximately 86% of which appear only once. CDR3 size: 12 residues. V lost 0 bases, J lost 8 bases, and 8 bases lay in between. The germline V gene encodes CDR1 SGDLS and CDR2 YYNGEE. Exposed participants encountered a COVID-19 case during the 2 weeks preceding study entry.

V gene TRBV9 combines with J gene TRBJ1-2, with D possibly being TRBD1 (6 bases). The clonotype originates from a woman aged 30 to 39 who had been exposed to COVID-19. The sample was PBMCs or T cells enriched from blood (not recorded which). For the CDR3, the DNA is TGTGCCAGCAGCGTAGCAGGGGCGGGCTACACCTTC. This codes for CASSVAGAGYTF.